The present T cell receptor beta chain was sequenced within a study of prognosis after radiotherapy for stage I lung cancer. Study in general: Early 2018 to January 2019 saw enrollment of stage I non-small cell lung cancer patients. With stereotactic body radiotherapy, no patient received any concurrent therapy.

Two-round multiplex PCR amplified TCR beta CDR3 from genomic DNA. Amplification during the initial PCR round employed primers specific to each TRBV and TRBJ gene. TCRdb re-called the multiplex PCR reads with MiXCR, one entry per CDR3 protein. Here the sample spans 20,000 to 30,000 distinct CDR3 sequences, around 38% being singletons. This clonotype was counted at least ten times. The receptor was derived from a donor at least 50 years old with non-small cell lung cancer. Sequenced here: PBMCs, sampled before or after stereotactic body radiation therapy (not recorded which).

The chain's CDR3 is CASSVRRTGELFF. CDR3 in DNA: TGTGCCAGCAGCGTCCGAAGGACCGGGGAGCTGTTTTTT. The chain uses TRBV5-6 and TRBJ2-2; D remains unclear. The V gene's germline CDR1 is SGHDT and CDR2 YYEEEE. V gave up 4 bases and J gave up 5 bases, with 9 bases separating them. The CDR3 has 13 amino acids.